This is a list of T cell receptor beta chains from one sample in a study. TCRdb ran MiXCR on the 5' RACE reads and lists one entry per CDR3 protein. The table lists fewer than 65,000 distinct CDR3 sequences, roughly 20% of them singletons. Sequenced input: tumor-infiltrating Tregs sorted from the breast tumor. The receptors here all came from a female donor with breast cancer. CDR3s include the opening cysteine and the closing phenylalanine or tryptophan. D genes are given only for firm matches. Some rows have no size entry. The others give once, few or many, or a class for an expanded clone.

cdr3_aa	cdr3_nt	v_call	j_call	d_call	clone_size
CASSHPGTSGEVPQDTQYF	TGCGCCAGCAGCCACCCTGGGACTAGCGGGGAGGTACCACAGGATACGCAGTATTTT	TRBV5-1	TRBJ2-3	TRBD2	few
CASRLDFGRSYGYTF	TGTGCCAGCAGATTAGATTTCGGCAGGAGCTATGGCTACACCTTC	TRBV11-2	TRBJ1-2	NA	NA
CASSLPARNYGYTF	TGTGCCAGCAGTTTACCCGCCAGGAACTATGGCTACACCTTC	TRBV28	TRBJ1-2	NA	many
CASSVGQGDNQPQHF	TGTGCCAGCAGCGTAGGACAGGGAGACAATCAGCCCCAGCATTTT	TRBV9	TRBJ1-5	TRBD1	medium-sized
CASSQGGNQPQHF	TGTGCCAGCAGCCAAGGTGGCAATCAGCCCCAGCATTTT	TRBV3-1	TRBJ1-5	NA	many
CASSLVGAWEQYF	TGCGCCAGCAGCTTGGTAGGGGCGTGGGAGCAGTACTTC	TRBV5-1	TRBJ2-7	NA	NA
CASSFRRDTEAFF	TGTGCCAGCAGCTTCAGAAGGGACACTGAAGCTTTCTTT	TRBV7-6	TRBJ1-1	NA	NA
CASTQRPYNSPLHF	TGTGCCAGCACTCAACGACCCTACAATTCACCCCTCCACTTT	TRBV7-8	TRBJ1-6	NA	few
CASSLAAGGRNEQFF	TGTGCCAGCAGCTTAGCAGCGGGAGGGAGGAATGAGCAGTTCTTC	TRBV7-2	TRBJ2-1	TRBD2	many
CATSDLGRDTDTQYF	TGTGCCACCAGTGATTTAGGAAGAGACACAGATACGCAGTATTTT	TRBV24-1	TRBJ2-3	NA	NA
CSARSNPGGQGAKNIQYF	TGCAGTGCTAGATCTAATCCCGGAGGCCAGGGGGCGAAAAACATTCAGTACTTC	TRBV20-1	TRBJ2-4	TRBD1	NA
CASRILAASSYEQYF	TGTGCCAGCCGGATTTTAGCGGCAAGCTCCTACGAGCAGTACTTC	TRBV7-8	TRBJ2-7	NA	NA
CASSLVPGRDQPQHF	TGCGCCAGCAGCTTGGTCCCAGGGCGAGATCAGCCCCAGCATTTT	TRBV5-1	TRBJ1-5	NA	many
CASSPGDWMNNEQFF	TGTGCCAGCAGCCCGGGGGACTGGATGAACAATGAGCAGTTCTTC	TRBV4-2	TRBJ2-1	NA	NA
CASRGPGLDTDTQYF	TGTGCCAGCAGAGGACCGGGACTAGACACAGATACGCAGTATTTT	TRBV7-2	TRBJ2-3	TRBD2	many
CASSEVGDSYGYTF	TGTGCCAGCAGTGAAGTGGGCGACAGCTATGGCTACACCTTC	TRBV6-1	TRBJ1-2	NA	many
CASTGWRGSPYNEQFF	TGTGCCAGCACCGGGTGGAGGGGGTCCCCCTACAATGAGCAGTTCTTC	TRBV12-3/TRBV12-4	TRBJ2-1	NA	NA
CASSSGAGSTTQYF	TGTGCCAGCAGCTCCGGCGCGGGGTCGACTACGCAGTATTTT	TRBV7-3	TRBJ2-3	NA	many
CASSAVNRGQYEQYF	TGTGCCAGCAGTGCGGTGAACAGGGGGCAATACGAGCAGTACTTC	TRBV5-5	TRBJ2-7	TRBD1	many
CSARSGLAGRNNEQFF	TGCAGTGCTAGATCTGGACTAGCGGGAAGAAACAATGAGCAGTTCTTC	TRBV20-1	TRBJ2-1	TRBD2	few
CSVVQGAGETQYF	TGCAGCGTTGTGCAGGGGGCGGGGGAGACCCAGTACTTC	TRBV29-1	TRBJ2-5	TRBD1	many
CASSSISRDSQETQYF	TGTGCCAGCAGCTCTATTTCCCGGGACAGTCAAGAGACCCAGTACTTC	TRBV13	TRBJ2-5	TRBD1	few
CASSLEGSQNTIYF	TGCGCCAGCAGCTTGGAGGGGAGCCAAAACACCATATATTTT	TRBV5-1	TRBJ1-3	NA	few
CASSFPNTGELFF	TGTGCCAGCAGCTTTCCGAACACCGGGGAGCTGTTTTTT	TRBV7-2	TRBJ2-2	NA	NA
CASSQDSPSIDTQYF	TGCGCCAGCAGCCAAGATTCCCCCTCTATAGATACGCAGTATTTT	TRBV4-3	TRBJ2-3	NA	NA
CASAGTSGTYEQYF	TGTGCCAGCGCCGGGACTAGCGGGACCTACGAGCAGTACTTC	TRBV18	TRBJ2-7	TRBD2	NA
CASKGAGGENTEAFF	TGTGCCAGCAAAGGCGCAGGGGGCGAGAACACTGAAGCTTTCTTT	TRBV6-5	TRBJ1-1	TRBD1	NA